This entry describes one TCR beta chain. The antigen is unknown. This entry belongs to a study of OX40 agonist ivuxolimab in advanced cancers. Whole-study results and caveats: Expanded clones were, on average, more numerous among CD8+ T cells than CD4+.

Only in-frame clones appear in the TCRdb table, and some are missing; sequencing was by immunoSEQ multiplex PCR. This repertoire shows around 70,000 clones, roughly four fifths found once; its top ten account for approximately 5%. Blood sampling took place at baseline, cycle 4 day 1, and cycle 7 day 1. Trimming removed 4 bases from V and 4 bases from J, with 10 bases in between. In germline, CDR1 is MDHEN, CDR2 SYDVKM. The CDR3 runs to 13 residues. This TCR derives from an adult with an advanced solid tumor such as melanoma, head and neck, liver or kidney cancer. Material: CD4+ or CD8+ T cells sorted from blood, obtained in a trial of the OX40 agonist ivuxolimab. The rearrangement uses TRBV28 and TRBJ1-2; a possible D gene is TRBD1 (5 bases). The CDR3 DNA reads TGTGCCAGCAGTTCCTACCAGGGCTATGGCTACACCTTC. It codes for CASSSYQGYGYTF.